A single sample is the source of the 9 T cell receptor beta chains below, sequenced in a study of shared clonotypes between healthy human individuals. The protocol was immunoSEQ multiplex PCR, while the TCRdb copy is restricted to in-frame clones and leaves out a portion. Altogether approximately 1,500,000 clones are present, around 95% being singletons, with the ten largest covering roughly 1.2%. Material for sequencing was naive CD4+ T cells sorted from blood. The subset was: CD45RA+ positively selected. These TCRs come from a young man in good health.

CDR3 nucleotide sequence: TGTGCCAGCAGCTTGAACCATGGCTACACCTTC. Protein: CASSLNHGYTF. This sequence joins TRBV7-2 and TRBJ1-2; D gene ambiguous. This CDR3 region has 11 residues. The germline V gene has CDR1 SGHTA and CDR2 FQGNSA. V was trimmed by 3 bases and J by 6 bases, leaving 5 bases between them.

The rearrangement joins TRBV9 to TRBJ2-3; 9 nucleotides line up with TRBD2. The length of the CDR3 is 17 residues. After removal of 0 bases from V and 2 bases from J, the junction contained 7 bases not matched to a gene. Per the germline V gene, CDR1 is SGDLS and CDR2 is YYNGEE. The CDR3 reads CASSVEVSGSYTDTQYF. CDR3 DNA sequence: TGTGCCAGCAGCGTAGAAGTTAGCGGGAGCTACACAGATACGCAGTATTTT.

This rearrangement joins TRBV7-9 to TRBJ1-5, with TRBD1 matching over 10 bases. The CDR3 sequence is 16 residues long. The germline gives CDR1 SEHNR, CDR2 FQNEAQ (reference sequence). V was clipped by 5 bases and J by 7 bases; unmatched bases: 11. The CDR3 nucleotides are TGTGCCAGCAGCAATGGACAGGGGGGTTATGGGCAGCCCCAGCATTTT. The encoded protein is CASSNGQGGYGQPQHF.

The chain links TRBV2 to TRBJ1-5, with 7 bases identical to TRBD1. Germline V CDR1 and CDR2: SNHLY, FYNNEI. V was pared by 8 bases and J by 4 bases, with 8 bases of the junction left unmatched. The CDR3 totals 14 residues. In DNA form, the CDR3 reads TGTGCCAGCTCGGGACCAGGGGGGAATCAGCCCCAGCATTTT. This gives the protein CASSGPGGNQPQHF.

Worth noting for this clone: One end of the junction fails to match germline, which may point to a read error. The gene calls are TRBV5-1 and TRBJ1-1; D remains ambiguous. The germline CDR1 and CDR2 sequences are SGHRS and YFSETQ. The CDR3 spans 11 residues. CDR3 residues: CASRLDTEAFF. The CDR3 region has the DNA TGCGCCAGCAGATTGGACACTGAAGCTTTCTTT.

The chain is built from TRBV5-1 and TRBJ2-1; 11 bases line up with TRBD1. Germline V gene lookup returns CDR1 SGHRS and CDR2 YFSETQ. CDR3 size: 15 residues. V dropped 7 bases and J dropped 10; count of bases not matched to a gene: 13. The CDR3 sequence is CASSRGQGGSLEQFF. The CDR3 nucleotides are TGCGCCAGCTCGCGGGGACAGGGGGGATCTTTGGAGCAGTTCTTC.

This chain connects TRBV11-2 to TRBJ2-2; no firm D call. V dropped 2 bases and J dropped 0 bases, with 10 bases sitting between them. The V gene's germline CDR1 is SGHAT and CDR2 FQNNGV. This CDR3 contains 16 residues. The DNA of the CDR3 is TGTGCCAGCAGCTTACGGGTTCTCGCGAACACCGGGGAGCTGTTTTTT. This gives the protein CASSLRVLANTGELFF. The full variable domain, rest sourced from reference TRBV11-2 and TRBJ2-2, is EAGVAQSPRYKIIEKRQSVAFWCNPISGHATLYWYQQILGQGPKLLIQFQNNGVVDDSQLPKDRFSAERLKGVDSTLKIQPAKLEDSAVYLCASSLRVLANTGELFFGEGSRLTVL.

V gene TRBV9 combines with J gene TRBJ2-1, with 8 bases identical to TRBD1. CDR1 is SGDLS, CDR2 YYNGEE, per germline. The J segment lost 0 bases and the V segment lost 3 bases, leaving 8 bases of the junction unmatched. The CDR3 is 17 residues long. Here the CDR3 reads CASSAMGQESSYNEQFF. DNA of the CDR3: TGTGCCAGCAGCGCCATGGGACAGGAGAGCTCCTACAATGAGCAGTTCTTC. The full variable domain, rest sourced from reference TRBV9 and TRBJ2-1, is DSGVTQTPKHLITATGQRVTLRCSPRSGDLSVYWYQQSLDQGLQFLIQYYNGEERAKGNILERFSAQQFPDLHSELNLSSLELGDSALYFCASSAMGQESSYNEQFFGPGTRLTVL.

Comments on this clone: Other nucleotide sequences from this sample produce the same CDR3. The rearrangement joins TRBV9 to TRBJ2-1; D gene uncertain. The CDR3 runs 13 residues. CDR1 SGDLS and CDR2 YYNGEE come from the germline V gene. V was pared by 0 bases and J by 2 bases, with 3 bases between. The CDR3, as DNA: TGTGCCAGCAGCGTAGGGACCTACAATGAGCAGTTCTTC. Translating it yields CASSVGTYNEQFF.